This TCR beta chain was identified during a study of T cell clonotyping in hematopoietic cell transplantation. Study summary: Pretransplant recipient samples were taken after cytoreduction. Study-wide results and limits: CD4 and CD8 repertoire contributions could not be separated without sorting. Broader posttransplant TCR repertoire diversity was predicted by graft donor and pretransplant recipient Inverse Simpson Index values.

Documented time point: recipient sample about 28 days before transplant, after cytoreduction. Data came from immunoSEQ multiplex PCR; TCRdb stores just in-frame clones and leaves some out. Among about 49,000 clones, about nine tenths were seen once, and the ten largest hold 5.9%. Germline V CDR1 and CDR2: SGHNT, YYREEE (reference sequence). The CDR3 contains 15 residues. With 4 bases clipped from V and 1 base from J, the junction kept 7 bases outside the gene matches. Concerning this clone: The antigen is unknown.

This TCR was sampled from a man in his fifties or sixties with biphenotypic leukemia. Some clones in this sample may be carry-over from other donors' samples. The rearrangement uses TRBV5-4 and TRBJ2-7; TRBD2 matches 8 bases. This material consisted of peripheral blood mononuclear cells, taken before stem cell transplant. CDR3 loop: CASSPSGGASYEQYF. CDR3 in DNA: TGTGCCAGCAGCCCCTCCGGGGGGGCATCCTACGAGCAGTACTTC.